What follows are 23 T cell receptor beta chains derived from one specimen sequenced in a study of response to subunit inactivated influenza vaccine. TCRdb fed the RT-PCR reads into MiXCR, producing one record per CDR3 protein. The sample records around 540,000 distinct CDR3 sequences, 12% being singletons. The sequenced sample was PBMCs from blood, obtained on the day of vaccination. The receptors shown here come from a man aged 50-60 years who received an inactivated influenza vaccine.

The CDR3 reads CASSPAGLAGYEQYF. In nucleotides, the CDR3 is TGTGCCAGCAGCCCAGCGGGACTAGCGGGATACGAGCAGTACTTC. The chain is built from TRBV7-6 and TRBJ2-7; 13 bases map to TRBD2. The CDR3 covers 15 residues. Trimming removed 5 bases from V and 4 bases from J; junction bases left unmatched: 5. The germline V gene has CDR1 SGHVS and CDR2 FNYEAQ.

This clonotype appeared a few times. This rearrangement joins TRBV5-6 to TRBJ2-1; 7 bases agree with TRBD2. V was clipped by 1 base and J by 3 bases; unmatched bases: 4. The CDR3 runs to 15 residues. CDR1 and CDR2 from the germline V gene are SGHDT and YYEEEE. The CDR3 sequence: CASSLSAGVYNEQFF. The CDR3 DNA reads TGTGCCAGCAGCTTGAGCGCGGGAGTCTACAATGAGCAGTTCTTC. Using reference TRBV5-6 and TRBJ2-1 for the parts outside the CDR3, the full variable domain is DAGVTQSPTHLIKTRGQQVTLRCSPKSGHDTVSWYQQALGQGPQFIFQYYEEEERQRGNFPDRFSGHQFPNYSSELNVNALLLGDSALYLCASSLSAGVYNEQFFGPGTRLTVL.

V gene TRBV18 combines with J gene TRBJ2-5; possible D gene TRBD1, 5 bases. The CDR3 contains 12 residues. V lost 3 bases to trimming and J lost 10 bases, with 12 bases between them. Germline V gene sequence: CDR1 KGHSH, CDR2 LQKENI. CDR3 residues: CASSPDRNDQYF. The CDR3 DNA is TGTGCCAGCTCACCCGACAGAAACGACCAGTACTTC.

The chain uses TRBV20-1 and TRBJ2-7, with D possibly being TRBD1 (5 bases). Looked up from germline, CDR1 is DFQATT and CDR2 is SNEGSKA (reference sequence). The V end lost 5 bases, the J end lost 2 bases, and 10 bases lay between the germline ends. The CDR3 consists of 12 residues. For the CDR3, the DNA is TGCAGTGCTTTCAGGGAAACCTACGAGCAGTACTTC. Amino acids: CSAFRETYEQYF.

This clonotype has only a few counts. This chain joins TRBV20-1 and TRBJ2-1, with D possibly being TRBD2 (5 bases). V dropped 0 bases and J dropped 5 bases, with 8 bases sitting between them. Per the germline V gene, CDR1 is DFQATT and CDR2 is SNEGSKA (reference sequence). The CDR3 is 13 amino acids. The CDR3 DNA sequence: TGCAGTGCTAGAGATTGGCGGGACAATGAGCAGTTCTTC. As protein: CSARDWRDNEQFF.

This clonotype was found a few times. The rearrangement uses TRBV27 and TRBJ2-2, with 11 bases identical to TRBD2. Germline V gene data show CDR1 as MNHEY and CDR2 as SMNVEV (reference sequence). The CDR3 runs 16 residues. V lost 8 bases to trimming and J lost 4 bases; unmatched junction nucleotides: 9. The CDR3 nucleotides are TGTGCCAGCGCCCACCTAGCGGGAGGCGGCACCGGGGAGCTGTTTTTT. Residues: CASAHLAGGGTGELFF.

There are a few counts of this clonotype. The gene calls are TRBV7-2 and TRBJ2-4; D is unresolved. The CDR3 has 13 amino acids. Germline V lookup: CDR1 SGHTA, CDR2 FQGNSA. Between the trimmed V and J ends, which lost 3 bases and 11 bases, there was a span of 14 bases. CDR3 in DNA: TGTGCCAGCAGCTTCGGACCCAAGATCGTTCAGTACTTC. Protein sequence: CASSFGPKIVQYF. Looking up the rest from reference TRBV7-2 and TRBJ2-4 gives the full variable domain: GAGVSQSPSNKVTEKGKDVELRCDPISGHTALYWYRQSLGQGLEFLIYFQGNSAPDKSGLPSDRFSAERTGGSVSTLTIQRTQQEDSAVYLCASSFGPKIVQYFGAGTRLSVL.

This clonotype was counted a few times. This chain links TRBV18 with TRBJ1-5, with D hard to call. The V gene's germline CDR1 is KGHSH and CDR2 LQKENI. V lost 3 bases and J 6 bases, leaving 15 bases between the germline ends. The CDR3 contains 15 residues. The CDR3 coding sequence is TGTGCCAGCTCACCCACCGGGTCTCCCGGTCAGCCCCAGCATTTT. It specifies CASSPTGSPGQPQHF.

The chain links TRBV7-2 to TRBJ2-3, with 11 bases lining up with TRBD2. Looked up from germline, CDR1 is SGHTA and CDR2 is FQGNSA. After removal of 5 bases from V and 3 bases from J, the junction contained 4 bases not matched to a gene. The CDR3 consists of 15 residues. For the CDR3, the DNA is TGTGCCAGCAGCCGACTAGCGGGGTTTACAGATACGCAGTATTTT. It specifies CASSRLAGFTDTQYF.

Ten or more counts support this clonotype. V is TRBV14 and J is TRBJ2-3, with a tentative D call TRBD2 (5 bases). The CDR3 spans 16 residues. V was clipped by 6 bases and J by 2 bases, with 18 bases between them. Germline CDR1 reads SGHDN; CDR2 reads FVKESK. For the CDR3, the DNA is TGTGCCAGCAGTCCAGGACGGACTCAACACACAGATACGCAGTATTTT. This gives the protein CASSPGRTQHTDTQYF.

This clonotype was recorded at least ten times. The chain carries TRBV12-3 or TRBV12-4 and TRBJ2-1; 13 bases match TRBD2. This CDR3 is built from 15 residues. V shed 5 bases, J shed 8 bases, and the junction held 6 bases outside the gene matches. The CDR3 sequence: CASSTGTSGVHEQFF. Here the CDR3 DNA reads TGTGCCAGCAGTACCGGGACTAGCGGGGTCCATGAGCAGTTCTTC.

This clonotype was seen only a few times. The CDR3 DNA reads TGTGCCAGCAGCCTAAATCCGCCGGGGACGGACACAGATACGCAGTATTTT. This encodes CASSLNPPGTDTDTQYF. J is TRBJ2-3 and V is TRBV6-2 or TRBV6-3; TRBD1 or TRBD2 may be the D gene (5 bases each). Germline CDR1 and CDR2: MNHEY and SVGEGT. Trimming cost V 6 bases and J 2 bases, with 21 bases left between them. The CDR3 is made up of 17 amino acids.

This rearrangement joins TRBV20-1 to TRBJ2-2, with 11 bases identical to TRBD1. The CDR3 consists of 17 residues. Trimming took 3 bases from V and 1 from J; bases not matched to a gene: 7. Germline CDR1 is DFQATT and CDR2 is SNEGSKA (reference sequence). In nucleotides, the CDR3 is TGCAGTGCTAGGGACCCCGGGACAGGGGGGAACACCGGGGAGCTGTTTTTT. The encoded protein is CSARDPGTGGNTGELFF.

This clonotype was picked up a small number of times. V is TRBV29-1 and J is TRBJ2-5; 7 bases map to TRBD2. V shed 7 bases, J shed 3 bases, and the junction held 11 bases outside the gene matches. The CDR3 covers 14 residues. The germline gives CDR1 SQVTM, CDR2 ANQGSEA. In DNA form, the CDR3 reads TGCAGCGCCGGATGGGAGGGGTTAAAAGAGACCCAGTACTTC. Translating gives CSAGWEGLKETQYF. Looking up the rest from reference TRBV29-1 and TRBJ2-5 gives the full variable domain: SAVISQKPSRDICQRGTSLTIQCQVDSQVTMMFWYRQQPGQSLTLIATANQGSEATYESGFVIDKFPISRPNLTFSTLTVSNMSPEDSSIYLCSAGWEGLKETQYFGPGTRLLVL.

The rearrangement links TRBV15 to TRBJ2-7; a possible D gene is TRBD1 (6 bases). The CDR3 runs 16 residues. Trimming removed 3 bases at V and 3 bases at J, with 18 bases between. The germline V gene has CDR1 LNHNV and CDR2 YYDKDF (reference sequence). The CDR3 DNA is TGTGCCACCAGCAGTTCCGGACAGCTAAATTACTACGAGCAGTACTTC. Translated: CATSSSGQLNYYEQYF.

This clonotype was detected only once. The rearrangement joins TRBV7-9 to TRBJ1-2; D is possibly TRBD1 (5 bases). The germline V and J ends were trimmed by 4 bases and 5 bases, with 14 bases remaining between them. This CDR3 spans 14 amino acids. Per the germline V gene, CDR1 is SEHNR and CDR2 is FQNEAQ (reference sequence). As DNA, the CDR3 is TGTGCCAGCAGCTCTGTCGACAGTACTTATGGCTACACCTTC. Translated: CASSSVDSTYGYTF.

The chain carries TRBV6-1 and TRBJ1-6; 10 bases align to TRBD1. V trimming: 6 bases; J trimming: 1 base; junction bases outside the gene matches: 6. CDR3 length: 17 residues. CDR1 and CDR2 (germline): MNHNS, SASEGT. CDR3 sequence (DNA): TGTGCCAGCAGACTCCCGGGACAGGGGTCCTATAATTCACCCCTCCACTTT. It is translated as CASRLPGQGSYNSPLHF.

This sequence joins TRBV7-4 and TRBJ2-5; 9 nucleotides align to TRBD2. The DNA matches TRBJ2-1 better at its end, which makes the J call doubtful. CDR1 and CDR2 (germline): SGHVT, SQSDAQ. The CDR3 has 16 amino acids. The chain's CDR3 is CASSSRGSGRKETQFF. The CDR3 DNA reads TGTGCCAGCAGCTCCCGGGGTAGCGGGAGAAAAGAGACCCAGTTCTTC.

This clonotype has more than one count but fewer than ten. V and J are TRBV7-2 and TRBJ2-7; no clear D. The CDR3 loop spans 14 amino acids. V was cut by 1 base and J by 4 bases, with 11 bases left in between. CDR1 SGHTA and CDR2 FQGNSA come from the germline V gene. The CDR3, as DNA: TGTGCCAGCAGCTTAGTCGGTCCTATTTACGAGCAGTACTTC. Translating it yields CASSLVGPIYEQYF.

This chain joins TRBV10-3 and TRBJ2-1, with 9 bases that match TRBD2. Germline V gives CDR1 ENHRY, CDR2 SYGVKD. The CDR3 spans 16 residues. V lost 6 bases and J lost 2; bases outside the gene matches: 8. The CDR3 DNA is TGTGCCATCAGAGCCGGACTAGCGCTTGCCTACAATGAGCAGTTCTTC. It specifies CAIRAGLALAYNEQFF.

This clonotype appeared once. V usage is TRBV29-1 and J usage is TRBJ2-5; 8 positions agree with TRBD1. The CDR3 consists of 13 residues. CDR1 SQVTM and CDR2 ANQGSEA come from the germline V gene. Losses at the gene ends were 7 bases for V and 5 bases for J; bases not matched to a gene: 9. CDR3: CSARRGLRETQYF. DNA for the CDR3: TGCAGCGCCCGCAGGGGGCTGAGGGAGACCCAGTACTTC.

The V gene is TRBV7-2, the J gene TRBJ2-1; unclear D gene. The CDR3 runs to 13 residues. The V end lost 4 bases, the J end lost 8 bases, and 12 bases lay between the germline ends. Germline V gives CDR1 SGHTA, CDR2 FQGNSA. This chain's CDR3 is CASSSGPSDEQFF. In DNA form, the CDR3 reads TGTGCCAGCAGCTCAGGACCTTCGGATGAGCAGTTCTTC.

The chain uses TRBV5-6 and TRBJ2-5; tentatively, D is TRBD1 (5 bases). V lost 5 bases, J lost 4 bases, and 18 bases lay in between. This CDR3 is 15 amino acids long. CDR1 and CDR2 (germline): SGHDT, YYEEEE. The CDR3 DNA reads TGTGCCAGCAGTGATAACAACAGGTTCGGAGAGACCCAGTACTTC. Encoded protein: CASSDNNRFGETQYF.